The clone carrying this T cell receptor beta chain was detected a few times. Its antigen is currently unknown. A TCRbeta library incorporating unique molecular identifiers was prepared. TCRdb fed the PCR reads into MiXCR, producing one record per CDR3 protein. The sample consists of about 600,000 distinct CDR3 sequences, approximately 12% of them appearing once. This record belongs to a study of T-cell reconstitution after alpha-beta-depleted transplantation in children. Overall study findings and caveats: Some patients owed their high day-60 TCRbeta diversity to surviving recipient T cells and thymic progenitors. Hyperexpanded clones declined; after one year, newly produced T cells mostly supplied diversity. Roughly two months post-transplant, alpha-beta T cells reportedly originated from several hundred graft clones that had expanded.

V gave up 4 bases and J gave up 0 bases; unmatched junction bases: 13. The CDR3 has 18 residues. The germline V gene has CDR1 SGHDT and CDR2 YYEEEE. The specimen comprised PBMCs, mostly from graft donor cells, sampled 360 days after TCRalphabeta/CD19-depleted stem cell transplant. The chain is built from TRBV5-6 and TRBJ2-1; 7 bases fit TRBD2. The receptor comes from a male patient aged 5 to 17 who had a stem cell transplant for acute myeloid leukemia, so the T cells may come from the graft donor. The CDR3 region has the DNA TGTGCCAGCAGCGGACGGCCTAGCGGCAAGAGCTCCTACAATGAGCAGTTCTTC. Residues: CASSGRPSGKSSYNEQFF. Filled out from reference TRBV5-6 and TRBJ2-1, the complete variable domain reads DAGVTQSPTHLIKTRGQQVTLRCSPKSGHDTVSWYQQALGQGPQFIFQYYEEEERQRGNFPDRFSGHQFPNYSSELNVNALLLGDSALYLCASSGRPSGKSSYNEQFFGPGTRLTVL.